The 27 T cell receptor beta chains in this list originate from one sample, sequenced in a study of blood T cell repertoires in COVID-19. This table comes from immunoSEQ multiplex PCR, and its TCRdb copy is limited to in-frame clones, with some not included. The data contain about 300,000 clones, around 84% of them singletons. The sequenced sample was PBMCs or T cells enriched from blood (not recorded which). All receptors derive from a woman aged 18-30 years who had recovered from COVID-19.

V and J are TRBV30 and TRBJ1-1; 11 bases fit TRBD1. Looked up from germline, CDR1 is GTSNPN and CDR2 is SVGIG (reference sequence). Losses at the gene ends were 0 bases for V and 13 bases for J; bases not matched to a gene: 1. CDR3 length equals 11 residues. CDR3: CAWSVGQGVFF. CDR3 coding DNA: TGTGCCTGGAGTGTGGGACAGGGGGTTTTCTTT.

This sequence joins TRBV5-8 and TRBJ1-1; D uncertain. The CDR3 totals 10 residues. The V gene lost 0 bases and the J gene lost 10 bases, with 4 bases spanning the gap. Germline CDR1 SGHTS, CDR2 YDEGEE. The chain's CDR3 is CASSLAGAFF. As DNA, the CDR3 is TGTGCCAGCAGCTTGGCCGGAGCTTTCTTT.

The chain joins TRBV11-3 to TRBJ2-3; 9 bases line up with TRBD2. The J segment lost 6 bases and the V segment lost 3 bases, leaving 4 bases of the junction unmatched. The germline CDR1 and CDR2 sequences are SGHNT and YENEEA. The length of the CDR3 is 14 residues. Written as DNA, the CDR3 is TGTGCCAGCAGCTTGGGGACTAGCCCCGATACGCAGTATTTT. Translated, it gives CASSLGTSPDTQYF.

This clone was seen only once. V gene TRBV5-1 combines with J gene TRBJ2-1; 11 nucleotides match TRBD2. The CDR3 loop spans 14 amino acids. V gave up 5 bases and J gave up 7 bases; unmatched junction bases: 5. Germline V gene data show CDR1 as SGHRS and CDR2 as YFSETQ. CDR3 region: CASRFGTSGNEQFF. The CDR3 coding sequence is TGCGCCAGCAGATTCGGGACTAGCGGTAATGAGCAGTTCTTC.

The rearrangement joins TRBV3-1 (or the pseudogene TRBV3-2) to TRBJ2-2; 8 nucleotides match TRBD2. There are 16 residues in the CDR3. CDR1 is LGHDT and CDR2 is YNNKEL in the germline V gene (reference sequence). V shed 10 bases, J shed 0 bases, and the junction held 10 bases outside the gene matches. This CDR3 is CATLSGVGANTGELFF. The CDR3 region has the DNA TGTGCCACCCTTAGCGGGGTTGGGGCGAACACCGGGGAGCTGTTTTTT.

The CDR3 is CASSLDRGANTGELFF. The CDR3 DNA is TGTGCCAGCAGCCTGGACAGGGGCGCGAACACCGGGGAGCTGTTTTTT. V usage is TRBV5-4 and J usage is TRBJ2-2; 9 nucleotides agree with TRBD1. Germline values: CDR1 SGHNT, CDR2 YYREEE (reference sequence). This CDR3 is 16 amino acids long. With 4 bases clipped from V and 0 bases from J, the junction kept 4 bases outside the gene matches.

This chain links TRBV5-1 with TRBJ1-2; 7 bases are shared with TRBD1. The germline gives CDR1 SGHRS, CDR2 YFSETQ. V lost 5 bases and J lost 3; bases outside the gene matches: 4. The CDR3 is made up of 13 amino acids. The CDR3: CASRKTGDYGYTF. The CDR3 DNA follows: TGCGCCAGCAGAAAAACAGGGGACTATGGCTACACCTTC.

This clone was detected only a few times. The genes are TRBV11-3 and TRBJ1-5; no clear D. V lost 11 bases and J 2 bases, leaving 19 bases between the germline ends. CDR3 length: 15 amino acids. Germline CDR1 and CDR2: SGHNT and YENEEA. The CDR3 bases are TGTGCCTTTTGTTTGGAGCCATGGGGCAATCAGCCCCAGCATTTT. Its translation: CAFCLEPWGNQPQHF.

V usage is TRBV7-9 and J usage is TRBJ1-5, with 8 bases identical to TRBD1. Germline CDR1 and CDR2: SEHNR and FQNEAQ (reference sequence). J was trimmed by 4 bases and V by 3 bases; bases with no gene match: 5. CDR3 length: 15 amino acids. This CDR3 reads CASSFGQGRNQPQHF. CDR3 DNA: TGTGCCAGCAGCTTCGGACAGGGCCGAAATCAGCCCCAGCATTTT.

V and J are TRBV11-2 and TRBJ1-2; no clear D gene. Deletions cut 3 bases from V and 6 bases from J, with 14 bases between. The germline V gene encodes CDR1 SGHAT and CDR2 FQNNGV. This CDR3 is built from 14 residues. The CDR3 here is CASSFSFTENGYTF. CDR3 bases: TGTGCCAGCAGCTTCAGCTTTACAGAAAATGGCTACACCTTC.

This chain links TRBV30 with TRBJ2-1; 7 bases line up with TRBD2. Trimming cost V 1 base and J 10 bases; bases outside gene matches: 4. From germline, CDR1 is GTSNPN and CDR2 SVGIG (reference sequence). The CDR3 totals 12 residues. DNA for the CDR3: TGTGCCTGGAGTGGACTAGCCGAAGAGCAGTTCTTC. It yields the protein CAWSGLAEEQFF.

The V call is TRBV28, the J call TRBJ1-2; D is perhaps TRBD1 (6 bases). Germline lookup yields CDR1 MDHEN and CDR2 SYDVKM. Trimming took off 6 bases at V and 13 bases at J, with 12 bases between the two ends. The CDR3 runs to 10 residues. CDR3 loop: CASSQGILTF. CDR3 DNA: TGTGCCAGCAGCCAGGGGATTCTCACCTTC.

In DNA, the CDR3 is TGTGCCAGCAGTACGACGGGGTATAAAGCTTTCTTT. Amino acid sequence: CASSTTGYKAFF. The V gene is TRBV2, the J gene TRBJ1-1, with no clear D. The V end lost 5 bases, the J end lost 9 bases, and 13 bases lay between the germline ends. This CDR3 is 12 amino acids long. CDR1 SNHLY and CDR2 FYNNEI come from the germline V gene.

The chain employs TRBV4-1 and TRBJ1-5, with 9 bases identical to TRBD1. V trimming: 3 bases; J trimming: 7 bases; junction bases outside the gene matches: 10. In germline, CDR1 is MGHRA, CDR2 YSYEKL. This CDR3 has 16 amino acids. The CDR3: CASSHSRQGGSQPQHF. The CDR3 nucleotides read TGCGCCAGCAGCCACTCGAGACAGGGGGGTTCCCAGCCCCAGCATTTT.

Worth noting for this clone: This CDR3 is missing its conserved last phenylalanine or tryptophan, likely due to a read error. The DNA is left out, because the CDR3 cannot be placed on it with certainty; the CDR3 is given as TCRdb lists it. This chain links TRBV18 with TRBJ2-7; the table's D call of TRBD2 was not tested on the DNA. Germline V CDR1 and CDR2: KGHSH, LQKENI. With termini counted, the CDR3 has 13 amino acids. The CDR3 spells CASSRTSEVPPAT.

J is TRBJ1-1 and V is TRBV5-5; maybe TRBD1 (6 bases). The germline gives CDR1 SGHKS, CDR2 YYEKEE (reference sequence). The CDR3 length is 16 residues. V was trimmed by 2 bases and J by 0 bases, leaving 14 bases between them. The CDR3: CASSFGQLIMNTEAFF. The CDR3 region has the DNA TGTGCCAGCAGCTTTGGACAGCTCATAATGAACACTGAAGCTTTCTTT. The full variable domain, with the rest looked up from reference TRBV5-5 and TRBJ1-1, is DAGVTQSPTHLIKTRGQQVTLRCSPISGHKSVSWYQQVLGQGPQFIFQYYEKEERGRGNFPDRFSARQFPNYSSELNVNALLLGDSALYLCASSFGQLIMNTEAFFGQGTRLTVV.

The V gene is TRBV11-2, the J gene TRBJ2-7; D ambiguous. The germline gives CDR1 SGHAT, CDR2 FQNNGV. The CDR3 has 14 amino acids. Trimming removed 0 bases from V and 3 bases from J, with 9 bases in between. The chain's CDR3 is CASSLDRVYYEQYF. In DNA, the CDR3 is TGTGCCAGCAGCTTAGATCGTGTCTACTACGAGCAGTACTTC.

This clone appeared a few times. V is TRBV29-1 and J is TRBJ2-7; D is possibly TRBD1 (6 bases). CDR3 size: 15 residues. Between the trimmed V and J ends, which lost 7 bases and 1 base, there was a span of 20 bases. CDR1 is SQVTM and CDR2 is ANQGSEA in the germline V gene. CDR3 nucleotide sequence: TGCAGCGCTGTGGCCGTGGGGGCACGATCCTACGAGCAGTACTTC. Translating gives CSAVAVGARSYEQYF.

CDR3 DNA: TGTGCCAGCAGCTGGACTTCTACAAGCTCCTACGAGCAGTACTTC. Translation: CASSWTSTSSYEQYF. The J gene is TRBJ2-7, the V gene TRBV7-8, with TRBD2 as a possible D gene (5 bases). V was trimmed by 4 bases and J by 0 bases, leaving 13 bases between them. Germline CDR1 and CDR2: SGHVS and FQNEAQ. The CDR3 sequence is 15 residues long.

A single count supports this clone. This rearrangement joins TRBV7-9 to TRBJ1-1; D remains unclear. Trimming left V 6 bases short and J 1 base short, with 6 bases between. Per the germline V gene, CDR1 is SEHNR and CDR2 is FQNEAQ (reference sequence). CDR3 length: 12 amino acids. CDR3 amino acids: CASRPGNTEAFF. The CDR3 DNA reads TGTGCCAGCAGGCCAGGGAACACTGAAGCTTTCTTT.

The J gene is TRBJ2-3, the V gene TRBV5-1; 13 bases map to TRBD2. CDR3 length equals 16 residues. The junction had 3 bases not matched to a gene; V was cut back by 2 bases and J by 3 bases. CDR1 and CDR2 from the germline V gene are SGHRS and YFSETQ. This CDR3 reads CASSFGTSGDTDTQYF. The CDR3 coding sequence is TGCGCCAGCAGCTTCGGGACTAGCGGGGATACAGATACGCAGTATTTT.

V gene TRBV7-2 combines with J gene TRBJ1-2; D remains unclear. The CDR3 is 11 amino acids. V was trimmed by 6 bases and J by 8 bases, leaving 10 bases between them. Germline CDR1 reads SGHTA; CDR2 reads FQGNSA. The CDR3 DNA reads TGTGCCAGCAGTCGTCCGAGGGGCTACACCTTC. It specifies CASSRPRGYTF. Drawing the rest from reference TRBV7-2 and TRBJ1-2, the complete variable domain is GAGVSQSPSNKVTEKGKDVELRCDPISGHTALYWYRQSLGQGLEFLIYFQGNSAPDKSGLPSDRFSAERTGGSVSTLTIQRTQQEDSAVYLCASSRPRGYTFGSGTRLTVV.

The rearrangement joins TRBV2 to TRBJ2-1; 7 bases are shared with TRBD1. Trimming removed 8 bases from V and 7 bases from J; junction bases left unmatched: 5. The germline V gene encodes CDR1 SNHLY and CDR2 FYNNEI. The CDR3 loop spans 12 amino acids. This CDR3 is CASGRRGNEQFF. CDR3 nucleotides: TGTGCCAGCGGCCGCAGGGGGAATGAGCAGTTCTTC.

The rearrangement uses TRBV5-5 and TRBJ2-7, with 14 bases that match TRBD2. Per germline, CDR1 SGHKS and CDR2 YYEKEE (reference sequence). CDR3 length equals 17 residues. Trimming took 1 base from V and 7 from J; bases not matched to a gene: 10. This CDR3 reads CASSLTTSGRAGGEQYF. The DNA for the CDR3 is TGTGCCAGCAGCTTGACGACTAGCGGGAGGGCCGGGGGAGAGCAGTACTTC.

V gene TRBV3-1 (or the pseudogene TRBV3-2) combines with J gene TRBJ1-2; possibly TRBD1 for D (5 bases). Between the trimmed V and J ends, which lost 7 bases and 4 bases, there was a span of 19 bases. The CDR3 length is 15 residues. Germline-derived CDR1 and CDR2 are LGHDT and YNNKEL (reference sequence). DNA of the CDR3: TGTGCCAGCACCCCGCCAGGGTTAGGTCCCTATGGCTACACCTTC. It encodes CASTPPGLGPYGYTF.

The chain couples TRBV30 to TRBJ1-1; D unresolved. Germline V gene sequence: CDR1 GTSNPN, CDR2 SVGIG (reference sequence). CDR3 size: 10 residues. V was clipped by 5 bases and J by 7 bases, with 8 bases between them. The CDR3 region has the DNA TGTGCCTGGGCCAGCGGTGAAGCTTTCTTT. Translation gives CAWASGEAFF.

The CDR3 DNA sequence: TGTGCCTGGAGGTACGGACAGGGCACCGGGGAGCTGTTTTTT. Translating it yields CAWRYGQGTGELFF. The chain joins TRBV30 to TRBJ2-2; the match to TRBD1 covers 8 bases. The CDR3 totals 14 residues. Germline V gives CDR1 GTSNPN, CDR2 SVGIG (reference sequence). V gave up 3 bases and J gave up 4 bases; unmatched junction bases: 4.